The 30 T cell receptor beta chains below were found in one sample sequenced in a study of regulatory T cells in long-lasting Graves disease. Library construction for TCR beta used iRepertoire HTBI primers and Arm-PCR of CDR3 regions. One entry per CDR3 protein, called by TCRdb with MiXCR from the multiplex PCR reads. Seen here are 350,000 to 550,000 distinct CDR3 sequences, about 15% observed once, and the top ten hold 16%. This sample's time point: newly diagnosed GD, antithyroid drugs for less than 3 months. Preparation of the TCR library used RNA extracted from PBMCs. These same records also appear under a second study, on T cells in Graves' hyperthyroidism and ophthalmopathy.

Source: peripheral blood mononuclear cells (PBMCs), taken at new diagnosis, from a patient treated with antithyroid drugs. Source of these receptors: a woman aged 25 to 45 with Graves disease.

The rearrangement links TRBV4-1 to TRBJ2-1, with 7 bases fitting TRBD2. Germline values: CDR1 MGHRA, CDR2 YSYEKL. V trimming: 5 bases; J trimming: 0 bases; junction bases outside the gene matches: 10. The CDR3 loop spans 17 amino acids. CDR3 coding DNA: TGCGCCAGCAGCGCCCACCCCCTAGCGGTCTCCTACAATGAGCAGTTCTTC. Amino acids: CASSAHPLAVSYNEQFF.

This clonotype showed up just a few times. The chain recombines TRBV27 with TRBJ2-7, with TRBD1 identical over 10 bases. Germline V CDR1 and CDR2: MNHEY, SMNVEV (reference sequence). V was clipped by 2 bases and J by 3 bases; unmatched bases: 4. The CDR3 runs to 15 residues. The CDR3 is CASSLGGTGVYEQYF. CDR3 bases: TGTGCCAGCAGTTTAGGGGGGACAGGGGTCTACGAGCAGTACTTC.

The CDR3 loop is CSARGASAVETQYF. CDR3 in DNA: TGCAGTGCTAGAGGGGCTAGTGCCGTGGAGACCCAGTACTTC. The J gene is TRBJ2-5, the V gene TRBV20-1; D not resolved. The germline gives CDR1 DFQATT, CDR2 SNEGSKA (reference sequence). V was pared by 1 base and J by 5 bases, with 14 bases between. The length of the CDR3 is 14 residues.

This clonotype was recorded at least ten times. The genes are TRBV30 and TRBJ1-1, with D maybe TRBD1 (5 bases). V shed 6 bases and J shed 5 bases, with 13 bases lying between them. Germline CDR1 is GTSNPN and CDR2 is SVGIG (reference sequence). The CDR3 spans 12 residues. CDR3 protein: CACNRRETEAFF. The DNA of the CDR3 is TGTGCCTGCAACAGGCGGGAGACTGAAGCTTTCTTT.

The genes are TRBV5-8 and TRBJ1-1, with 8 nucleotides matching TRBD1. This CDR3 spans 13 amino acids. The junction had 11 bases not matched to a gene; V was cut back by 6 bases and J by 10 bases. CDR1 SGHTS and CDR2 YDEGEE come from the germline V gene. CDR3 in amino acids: CASTLDREGRAFF. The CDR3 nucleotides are TGTGCCAGCACCCTGGACAGGGAGGGACGAGCTTTCTTT. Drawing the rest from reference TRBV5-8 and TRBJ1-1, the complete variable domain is EAGVTQSPTHLIKTRGQQATLRCSPISGHTSVYWYQQALGLGLQFLLWYDEGEERNRGNFPPRFSGRQFPNYSSELNVNALELEDSALYLCASTLDREGRAFFGQGTRLTVV.

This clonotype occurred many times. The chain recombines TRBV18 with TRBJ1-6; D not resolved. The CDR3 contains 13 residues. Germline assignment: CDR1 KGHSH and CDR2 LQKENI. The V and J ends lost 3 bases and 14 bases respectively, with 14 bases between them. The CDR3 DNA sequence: TGTGCCAGCTCACCCAGACCAGTAGCAGCCCTCCACTTT. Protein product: CASSPRPVAALHF. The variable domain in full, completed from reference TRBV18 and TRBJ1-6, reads NAGVMQNPRHLVRRRGQEARLRCSPMKGHSHVYWYRQLPEEGLKFMVYLQKENIIDESGMPKERFSAEFPKEGPSILRIQQVVRGDSAAYFCASSPRPVAALHFGNGTRLTVT.

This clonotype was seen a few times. CDR3 region: CSASSTSEGKVGYTF. CDR3 bases: TGCAGTGCTAGCTCCACTTCCGAGGGGAAGGTCGGCTACACCTTC. The rearrangement joins TRBV20-1 to TRBJ1-2; D possibly corresponds to TRBD1 (5 bases). V was pared by 3 bases and J by 8 bases, with 22 bases between. CDR1 and CDR2 from the germline V gene are DFQATT and SNEGSKA (reference sequence). This CDR3 region has 15 residues.

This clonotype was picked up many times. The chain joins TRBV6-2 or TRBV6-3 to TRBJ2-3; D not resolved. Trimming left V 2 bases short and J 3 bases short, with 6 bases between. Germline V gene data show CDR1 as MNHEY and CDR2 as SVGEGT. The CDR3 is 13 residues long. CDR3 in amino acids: CASSYAFTDTQYF. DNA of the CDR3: TGTGCCAGCAGTTACGCCTTTACAGATACGCAGTATTTT.

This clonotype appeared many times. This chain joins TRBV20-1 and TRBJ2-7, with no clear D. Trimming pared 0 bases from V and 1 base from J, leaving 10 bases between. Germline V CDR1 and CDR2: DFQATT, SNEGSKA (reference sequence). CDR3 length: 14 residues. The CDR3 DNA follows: TGCAGTGCTAGAGATCTTCGTAAATCCTACGAGCAGTACTTC. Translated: CSARDLRKSYEQYF.

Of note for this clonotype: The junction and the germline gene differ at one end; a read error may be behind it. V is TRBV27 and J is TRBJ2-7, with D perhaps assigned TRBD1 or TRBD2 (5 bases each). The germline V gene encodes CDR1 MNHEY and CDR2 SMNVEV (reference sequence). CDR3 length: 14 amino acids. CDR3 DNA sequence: TGTGCCACCAGTTTAAGAGGGCTTGGGGCCCCACTGGACTTC. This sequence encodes CATSLRGLGAPLDF.

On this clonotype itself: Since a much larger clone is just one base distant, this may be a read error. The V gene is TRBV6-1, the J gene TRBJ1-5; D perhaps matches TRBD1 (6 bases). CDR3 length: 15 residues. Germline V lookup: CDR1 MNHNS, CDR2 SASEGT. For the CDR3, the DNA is TGTGCCAGCGGTGAATGGGCAGGGGGCAATCAGCCCCAGCATTTT. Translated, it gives CASGEWAGGNQPQHF.

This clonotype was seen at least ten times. The CDR3 region is CASSSQISDTQYF. The CDR3, as DNA: TGTGCCAGCAGTTCCCAGATTTCAGATACGCAGTATTTT. The chain couples TRBV28 to TRBJ2-3; D gene uncertain. V was pared by 4 bases and J by 4 bases, with 9 bases between. Germline lookup yields CDR1 MDHEN and CDR2 SYDVKM. There are 13 residues in the CDR3.

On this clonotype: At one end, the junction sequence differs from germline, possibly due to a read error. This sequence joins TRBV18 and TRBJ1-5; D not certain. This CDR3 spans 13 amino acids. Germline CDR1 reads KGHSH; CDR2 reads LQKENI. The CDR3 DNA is TGTACCAGCTCAGACGGTAGGGATCAGCCCCAGCATTTT. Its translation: CTSSDGRDQPQHF.

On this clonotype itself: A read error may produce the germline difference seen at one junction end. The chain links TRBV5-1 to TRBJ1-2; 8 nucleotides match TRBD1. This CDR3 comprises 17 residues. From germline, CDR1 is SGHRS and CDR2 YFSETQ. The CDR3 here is CASSTPGQAKANHGYTF. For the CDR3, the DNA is TGTGCCAGCAGCACTCCGGGACAGGCGAAAGCTAACCATGGCTACACCTTC.

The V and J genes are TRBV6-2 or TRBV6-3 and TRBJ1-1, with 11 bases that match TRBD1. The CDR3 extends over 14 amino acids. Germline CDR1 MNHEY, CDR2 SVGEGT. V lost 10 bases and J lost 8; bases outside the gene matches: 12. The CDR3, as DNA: TGTGCCACCGGACAGGGGGCGGTTCGGGGCGAAGCTTTCTTT. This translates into CATGQGAVRGEAFF.

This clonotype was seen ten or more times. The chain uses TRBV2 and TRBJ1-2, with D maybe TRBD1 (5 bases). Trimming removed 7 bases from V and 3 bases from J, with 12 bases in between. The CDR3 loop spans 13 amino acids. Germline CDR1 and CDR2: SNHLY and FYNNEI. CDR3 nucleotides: TGTGCCAGCACCCCCCAGACAGACTATGGCTACACCTTC. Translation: CASTPQTDYGYTF.

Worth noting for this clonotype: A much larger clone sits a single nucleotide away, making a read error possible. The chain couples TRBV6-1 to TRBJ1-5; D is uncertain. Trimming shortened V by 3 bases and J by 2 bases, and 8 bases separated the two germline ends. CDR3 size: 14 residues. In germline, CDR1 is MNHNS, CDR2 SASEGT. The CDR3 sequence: CASSDGLGNQPQHF. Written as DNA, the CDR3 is TGTGCCAGCAGTGACGGCCTCGGCAATCAGCCCCAGCATTTT.

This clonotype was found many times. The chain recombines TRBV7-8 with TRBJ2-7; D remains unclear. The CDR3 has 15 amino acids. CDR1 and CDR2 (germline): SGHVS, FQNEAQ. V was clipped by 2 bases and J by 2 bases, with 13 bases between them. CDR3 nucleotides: TGTGCCAGCAGCTTATCTGATGGGTCTACCTACGAGCAGTACTTC. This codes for CASSLSDGSTYEQYF.

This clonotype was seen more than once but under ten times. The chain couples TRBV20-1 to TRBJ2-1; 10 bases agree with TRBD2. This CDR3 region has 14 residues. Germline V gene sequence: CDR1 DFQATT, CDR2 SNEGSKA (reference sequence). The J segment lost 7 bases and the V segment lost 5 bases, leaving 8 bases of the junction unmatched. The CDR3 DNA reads TGCAGTGCTCATTCGAGCGGGAGGGGGAATGAGCAGTTCTTC. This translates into CSAHSSGRGNEQFF.

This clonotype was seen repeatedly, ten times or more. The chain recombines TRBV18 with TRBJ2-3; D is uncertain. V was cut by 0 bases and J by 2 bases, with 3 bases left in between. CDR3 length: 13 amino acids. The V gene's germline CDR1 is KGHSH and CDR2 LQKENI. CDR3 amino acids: CASSPPLTDTQYF. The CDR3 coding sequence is TGTGCCAGCTCACCACCCCTCACAGATACGCAGTATTTT.

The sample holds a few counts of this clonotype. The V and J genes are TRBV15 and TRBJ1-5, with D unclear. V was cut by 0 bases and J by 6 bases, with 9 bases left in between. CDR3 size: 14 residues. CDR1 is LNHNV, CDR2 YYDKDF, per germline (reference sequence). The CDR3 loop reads CATSREGGSQPQHF. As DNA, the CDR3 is TGTGCCACCAGCAGAGAAGGTGGCAGTCAGCCCCAGCATTTT.

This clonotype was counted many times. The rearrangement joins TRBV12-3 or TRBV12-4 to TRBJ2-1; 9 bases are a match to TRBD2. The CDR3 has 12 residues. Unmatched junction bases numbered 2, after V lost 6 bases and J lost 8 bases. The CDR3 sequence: CASRRTSDEQFF. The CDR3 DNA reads TGTGCCAGCAGAAGGACTAGCGATGAGCAGTTCTTC.

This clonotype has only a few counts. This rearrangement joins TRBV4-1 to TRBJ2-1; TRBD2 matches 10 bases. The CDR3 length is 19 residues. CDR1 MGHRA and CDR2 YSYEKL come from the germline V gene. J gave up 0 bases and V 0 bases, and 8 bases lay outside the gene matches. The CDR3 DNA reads TGCGCCAGCAGCCAAGAACGGACTAGCGGACGCGGCTCCTACAATGAGCAGTTCTTC. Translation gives CASSQERTSGRGSYNEQFF.

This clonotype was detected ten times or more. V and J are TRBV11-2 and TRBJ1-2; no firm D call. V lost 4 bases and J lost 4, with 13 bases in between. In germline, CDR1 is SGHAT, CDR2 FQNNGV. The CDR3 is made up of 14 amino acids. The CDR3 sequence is CASSSLTNLYGYTF. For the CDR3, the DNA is TGTGCCAGCAGCTCGTTGACAAATCTCTATGGCTACACCTTC.

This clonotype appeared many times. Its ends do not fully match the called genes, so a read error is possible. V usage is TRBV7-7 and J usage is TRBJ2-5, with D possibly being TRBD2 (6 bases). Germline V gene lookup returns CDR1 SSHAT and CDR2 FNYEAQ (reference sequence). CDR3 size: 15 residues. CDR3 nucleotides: TGTGCTAGCAGCTTGGGGGAGCGGGACCAAGAGACCCAGTACTTC. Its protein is CASSLGERDQETQYF. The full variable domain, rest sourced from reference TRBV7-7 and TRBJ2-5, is GAGVSQSPRYKVTKRGQDVTLRCDPISSHATLYWYQQALGQGPEFLTYFNYEAQPDKSGLPSDRFSAERPEGSISTLTIQRTEQRDSAMYRCASSLGERDQETQYFGPGTRLLVL.

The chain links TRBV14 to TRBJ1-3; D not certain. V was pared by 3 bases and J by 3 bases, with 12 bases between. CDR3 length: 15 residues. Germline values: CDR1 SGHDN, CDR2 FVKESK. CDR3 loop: CASSHSGGFGNTIYF. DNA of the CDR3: TGTGCCAGCAGCCATTCGGGAGGTTTTGGAAACACCATATATTTT.

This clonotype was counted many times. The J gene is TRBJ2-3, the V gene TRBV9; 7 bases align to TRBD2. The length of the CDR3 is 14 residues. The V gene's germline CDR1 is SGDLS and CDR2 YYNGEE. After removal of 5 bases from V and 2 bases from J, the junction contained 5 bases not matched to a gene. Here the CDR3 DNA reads TGTGCCAGCAGGGCGGGAGACCCCACAGATACGCAGTATTTT. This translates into CASRAGDPTDTQYF.

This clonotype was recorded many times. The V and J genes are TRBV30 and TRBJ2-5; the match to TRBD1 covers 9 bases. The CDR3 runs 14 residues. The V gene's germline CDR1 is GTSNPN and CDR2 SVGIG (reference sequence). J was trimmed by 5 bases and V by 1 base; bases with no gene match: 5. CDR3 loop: CAWSGGTGRETQYF. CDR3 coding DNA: TGTGCCTGGAGTGGCGGGACAGGGCGGGAGACCCAGTACTTC.

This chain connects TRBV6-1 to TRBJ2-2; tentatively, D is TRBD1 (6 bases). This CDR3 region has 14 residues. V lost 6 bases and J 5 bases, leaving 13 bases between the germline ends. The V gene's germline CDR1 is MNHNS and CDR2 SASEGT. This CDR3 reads CASSAGTITGELFF. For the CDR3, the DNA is TGTGCCAGCAGCGCCGGGACAATTACCGGGGAGCTGTTTTTT.

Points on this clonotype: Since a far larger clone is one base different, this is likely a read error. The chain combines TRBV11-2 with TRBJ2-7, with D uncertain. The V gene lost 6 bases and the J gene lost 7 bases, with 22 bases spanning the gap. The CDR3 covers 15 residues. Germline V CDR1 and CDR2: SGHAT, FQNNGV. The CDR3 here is CASSELGEETWEQYF. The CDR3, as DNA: TGTGCCAGCAGTGAGCTCGGCGAGGAAACGTGGGAGCAGTACTTC.